These 30 T cell receptor beta chains were sequenced from one sample in a study of T cell responses to AZD1222 COVID-19 vaccine. The method was immunoSEQ multiplex PCR; TCRdb's version includes in-frame clones alone and lacks a portion of them. The repertoire holds approximately 150,000 clones, with roughly nine tenths as singletons. The material was peripheral blood, obtained on day 0 of AZD1222 vaccination. The receptors were sampled from an adult in good health.

The CDR3 bases are TGTGCCAGCAGCCCTAGGGGTTCCCCTGGAGATACGCAGTATTTT. This codes for CASSPRGSPGDTQYF. The rearrangement uses TRBV7-2 and TRBJ2-3; maybe TRBD1 (5 bases). Deletions cut 5 bases from V and 5 bases from J, with 17 bases between. The CDR3 totals 15 residues. CDR1 SGHTA and CDR2 FQGNSA come from the germline V gene.

The CDR3 sequence is CAWTHRQGAWTEAFF. CDR3 in DNA: TGTGCCTGGACCCACAGGCAGGGGGCATGGACTGAAGCTTTCTTT. J is TRBJ1-1 and V is TRBV30; TRBD1 matches 8 bases. This CDR3 region has 15 residues. The germline V gene has CDR1 GTSNPN and CDR2 SVGIG (reference sequence). Unmatched junction bases numbered 12, after V lost 4 bases and J lost 5 bases.

The J gene is TRBJ1-2, the V gene TRBV10-3; TRBD1 matches 8 bases. The CDR3 is made up of 15 amino acids. Germline trimming cut 3 bases from V and 1 base from J; bases unmatched to any gene: 4. Per the germline V gene, CDR1 is ENHRY and CDR2 is SYGVKD. The CDR3 sequence: CAISEGDRINYGYTF. DNA of the CDR3: TGTGCCATCAGTGAAGGGGACAGGATTAACTATGGCTACACCTTC.

The genes are TRBV10-1 and TRBJ2-5; D possibly corresponds to TRBD2 (6 bases). The V end lost 0 bases, the J end lost 1 base, and 6 bases lay between the germline ends. The germline V gene encodes CDR1 WNHNN and CDR2 SYGVQD (reference sequence). The CDR3 covers 14 residues. CDR3 sequence reads: CASSESGGQETQYF. The CDR3, as DNA: TGCGCCAGCAGTGAGTCCGGGGGCCAAGAGACCCAGTACTTC.

This chain connects TRBV6-2 or TRBV6-3 to TRBJ2-3; tentatively, D is TRBD2 (5 bases). From germline, CDR1 is MNHEY and CDR2 SVGEGT. The CDR3 consists of 15 residues. V lost 2 bases to trimming and J lost 4 bases, with 13 bases between them. The CDR3 DNA reads TGTGCCAGCAGTTACCGGTGGGAGTCCCCAGATACGCAGTATTTT. Translated, it gives CASSYRWESPDTQYF.

The chain uses TRBV11-2 and TRBJ1-5, with no clear D. Trimming removed 5 bases from V and 8 bases from J, with 10 bases in between. CDR3 length: 12 amino acids. Germline V gene lookup returns CDR1 SGHAT and CDR2 FQNNGV. CDR3: CASSMPGKPQHF. In DNA, the CDR3 is TGTGCCAGCAGCATGCCGGGGAAGCCCCAGCATTTT.

The genes are TRBV11-2 and TRBJ2-7; 7 positions match TRBD1. The CDR3 totals 16 residues. CDR1 is SGHAT and CDR2 is FQNNGV in the germline V gene. The junction had 12 bases not matched to a gene; V was cut back by 2 bases and J by 5 bases. The CDR3 region has the DNA TGTGCCAGCAGCTTAAATCCTGTAGGGGGCGCGGACGAGCAGTACTTC. It is translated as CASSLNPVGGADEQYF.

The rearrangement joins TRBV6-5 to TRBJ1-1, with D unclear. The CDR3 covers 15 residues. Germline V lookup: CDR1 MNHEY, CDR2 SVGAGI. V lost 5 bases and J lost 1, with 14 bases in between. CDR3 DNA sequence: TGTGCCAGCAGTCACGGGAAGAGCACGAACACTGAAGCTTTCTTT. Protein: CASSHGKSTNTEAFF.

V is TRBV28 and J is TRBJ2-1, with D maybe TRBD1 (5 bases). Germline assignment: CDR1 MDHEN and CDR2 SYDVKM. The germline V and J ends were trimmed by 5 bases and 4 bases, with 15 bases remaining between them. CDR3 size: 15 residues. The CDR3 sequence: CASSTHRRPYNEQFF. CDR3 DNA sequence: TGTGCCAGCAGTACACACAGGAGACCGTACAATGAGCAGTTCTTC.

This chain links TRBV20-1 with TRBJ2-3, with 8 bases aligning to TRBD2. The CDR3 is 15 residues long. The V segment lost 3 bases and the J segment 6 bases; nucleotides outside the gene matches: 11. Germline V CDR1 and CDR2: DFQATT, SNEGSKA (reference sequence). The CDR3 DNA sequence: TGCAGTGCTAGTGCCTCCGGAAGCGGGAGTGATACGCAGTATTTT. It is translated as CSASASGSGSDTQYF.

V and J are TRBV27 and TRBJ2-7; 9 positions agree with TRBD1. Germline V gives CDR1 MNHEY, CDR2 SMNVEV (reference sequence). V dropped 5 bases and J dropped 2; count of bases not matched to a gene: 10. This CDR3 is 16 amino acids long. CDR3 in amino acids: CASSQETGGQTYEQYF. The CDR3 nucleotides are TGTGCCAGCAGTCAAGAAACAGGGGGCCAGACCTACGAGCAGTACTTC.

The J gene is TRBJ2-7, the V gene TRBV15, with 9 positions matching TRBD1. This CDR3 is built from 16 residues. Germline V CDR1 and CDR2: LNHNV, YYDKDF (reference sequence). The V gene end was trimmed by 0 bases and the J gene end by 2 bases; junction bases not matched to a gene: 5. The CDR3 DNA is TGTGCCACCAGCAGAGATCTGGACAGGGGTACCTACGAGCAGTACTTC. Translated, it gives CATSRDLDRGTYEQYF.

This rearrangement joins TRBV7-3 to TRBJ2-1; 7 bases match TRBD2. The germline gives CDR1 SGHTA, CDR2 FQGTGA. J was trimmed by 0 bases and V by 2 bases; bases with no gene match: 16. The CDR3 totals 20 residues. Here the CDR3 DNA reads TGTGCCAGCAGCTTACATCCTAGCGGAACCCCCTATAGCTCCTACAATGAGCAGTTCTTC. Protein sequence: CASSLHPSGTPYSSYNEQFF.

This clone was recorded once. The gene calls are TRBV5-4 and TRBJ2-2; the D is unclear. This CDR3 has 15 residues. Germline CDR1 SGHNT, CDR2 YYREEE (reference sequence). V was shortened by 0 bases and J by 0 bases, with 6 bases between the two germline ends. The CDR3 nucleotides read TGTGCCAGCAGCTTGGGGGCGGCGAACACCGGGGAGCTGTTTTTT. This translates into CASSLGAANTGELFF.

This sequence joins TRBV6-2 or TRBV6-3 and TRBJ2-7; the D gene could be TRBD1 or TRBD2 (5 bases each). The germline gives CDR1 MNHEY, CDR2 SVGEGT. The CDR3 sequence is 15 residues long. V lost 5 bases to trimming and J lost 0 bases, with 14 bases between them. The CDR3 is CASSSNQGASYEQYF. CDR3 coding DNA: TGTGCCAGCAGTAGCAACCAGGGAGCCTCCTACGAGCAGTACTTC.

The chain uses TRBV10-3 and TRBJ2-7; D may match TRBD1 or TRBD2 (5 bases each). Germline-derived CDR1 and CDR2 are ENHRY and SYGVKD. V was pared by 0 bases and J by 12 bases, with 21 bases between. This CDR3 has 15 residues. The CDR3 sequence: CAISESGTKLGNRYF. Here the CDR3 DNA reads TGTGCCATCAGTGAGTCGGGGACGAAGTTGGGAAACAGGTACTTC.

The chain links TRBV5-1 to TRBJ2-1; D gene uncertain. Deletions cut 4 bases from V and 7 bases from J, with 15 bases between. In germline, CDR1 is SGHRS, CDR2 YFSETQ. This CDR3 spans 14 amino acids. The CDR3: CASSLAPSGNEQFF. In DNA form, the CDR3 reads TGCGCCAGCAGCCTCGCTCCGAGTGGGAATGAGCAGTTCTTC.

V usage is TRBV3-1 (or the pseudogene TRBV3-2) and J usage is TRBJ1-4; 7 nucleotides match TRBD1. This CDR3 is 15 amino acids long. CDR1 LGHDT and CDR2 YNNKEL come from the germline V gene (reference sequence). With 11 bases clipped from V and 4 bases from J, the junction kept 13 bases outside the gene matches. The CDR3 reads CAFYPRGQYNEKLFF. The CDR3 bases are TGTGCCTTCTACCCCCGGGGACAGTATAATGAAAAACTGTTTTTT.

V gene TRBV5-4 combines with J gene TRBJ2-5; no reliable D call. CDR1 is SGHNT and CDR2 is YYREEE in the germline V gene (reference sequence). This CDR3 has 15 residues. The V gene lost 1 base and the J gene lost 5 bases, with 15 bases spanning the gap. The CDR3 nucleotides read TGTGCCAGCAGCTTGTCGGCTAGTCGTGCGGAGACCCAGTACTTC. It encodes CASSLSASRAETQYF.

The rearrangement uses TRBV18 and TRBJ2-2; D remains ambiguous. CDR1 and CDR2 (germline): KGHSH, LQKENI. The CDR3 spans 12 residues. The germline V and J ends were trimmed by 3 bases and 3 bases, with 2 bases remaining between them. This chain's CDR3 is CASSPDTGELFF. CDR3 in DNA: TGTGCCAGCTCACCGGACACCGGGGAGCTGTTTTTT.

The chain recombines TRBV7-3 with TRBJ2-2; unclear D gene. The ends were cut back, 4 bases at V and 4 bases at J, with 16 bases in the middle. Germline-derived CDR1 and CDR2 are SGHTA and FQGTGA. The length of the CDR3 is 16 residues. CDR3 loop: CASSSNAGFSTGELFF. The CDR3 DNA reads TGTGCCAGCAGCTCAAACGCCGGGTTTTCCACCGGGGAGCTGTTTTTT.

The chain couples TRBV19 to TRBJ2-1; 8 bases agree with TRBD1. Trimming removed 9 bases from V and 5 bases from J; junction bases left unmatched: 9. This CDR3 spans 14 amino acids. Germline assignment: CDR1 LNHDA and CDR2 SQIVND (reference sequence). The CDR3 coding sequence is TGTGCCAGCGTAAACACAGGGGGTAACAATGAGCAGTTCTTC. Its translation: CASVNTGGNNEQFF.

J is TRBJ2-7 and V is TRBV5-4; D call uncertain. Germline loops: CDR1 SGHNT, CDR2 YYREEE (reference sequence). This CDR3 has 13 residues. The ends were cut back, 4 bases at V and 1 base at J, with 9 bases in the middle. The CDR3 bases are TGTGCCAGCAGCGTACTCCGGTCCTACGAGCAGTACTTC. Translation: CASSVLRSYEQYF. The whole variable domain, filled in from reference TRBV5-4 and TRBJ2-7, reads ETGVTQSPTHLIKTRGQQVTLRCSSQSGHNTVSWYQQALGQGPQFIFQYYREEENGRGNFPPRFSGLQFPNYSSELNVNALELDDSALYLCASSVLRSYEQYFGPGTRLTVT.

This clone was recorded only once. This sequence joins TRBV20-1 and TRBJ2-1; possibly TRBD2 for D (5 bases). The CDR3 is made up of 10 amino acids. Germline V gives CDR1 DFQATT, CDR2 SNEGSKA (reference sequence). The chain's CDR3 is CSGLYNEQFF. In DNA, the CDR3 is TGCAGCGGACTGTACAATGAGCAGTTCTTC.

The V gene is TRBV6-5, the J gene TRBJ1-5; D unclear. This CDR3 region has 13 residues. The germline gives CDR1 MNHEY, CDR2 SVGAGI. V shed 2 bases and J shed 3 bases, with 5 bases lying between them. CDR3 DNA: TGTGCCAGCAGTTACGATCTCAATCAGCCCCAGCATTTT. Protein product: CASSYDLNQPQHF.

V gene TRBV4-2 combines with J gene TRBJ2-7; D unresolved. Germline lookup yields CDR1 LGHNA and CDR2 YNFKEQ. There are 16 residues in the CDR3. The V gene lost 0 bases and the J gene lost 3 bases, with 15 bases spanning the gap. The CDR3 region has the DNA TGTGCCAGCAGCCAAGAAACTGGTGGACCTCTCTACGAGCAGTACTTC. It yields the protein CASSQETGGPLYEQYF.

This chain connects TRBV30 to TRBJ2-3; TRBD1 might be the D (5 bases). V was pared by 1 base and J by 4 bases, with 9 bases between. The CDR3 contains 13 residues. The germline V gene has CDR1 GTSNPN and CDR2 SVGIG (reference sequence). The CDR3 nucleotides are TGTGCCTGGAGTGGTGGGGCCCCAGATACGCAGTATTTT. Translated, it gives CAWSGGAPDTQYF.

The chain has TRBV2 and TRBJ1-4, with D possibly TRBD1 on 5 matching bases. Germline CDR1 SNHLY, CDR2 FYNNEI. CDR3 length equals 14 residues. V lost 9 bases and J lost 5, with 16 bases in between. The CDR3 sequence: CASQLDRVNEKLFF. The CDR3 DNA reads TGTGCCAGTCAGTTAGACAGAGTAAATGAAAAACTGTTTTTT. The full variable domain, in which reference TRBV2 and TRBJ1-4 provide the parts outside the CDR3, is EPEVTQTPSHQVTQMGQEVILRCVPISNHLYFYWYRQILGQKVEFLVSFYNNEISEKSEIFDDQFSVERPDGSNFTLKIRSTKLEDSAMYFCASQLDRVNEKLFFGSGTQLSVL.

The chain has TRBV18 and TRBJ2-7; tentative D call: TRBD2 (6 bases). The CDR3 runs 12 residues. Germline CDR1 reads KGHSH; CDR2 reads LQKENI. V was shortened by 3 bases and J by 7 bases, with 10 bases between the two germline ends. This chain's CDR3 is CASSPGLQEQYF. The CDR3 nucleotides read TGTGCCAGCTCACCGGGACTGCAGGAGCAGTACTTC. Full variable domain (missing parts from reference TRBV18 and TRBJ2-7): NAGVMQNPRHLVRRRGQEARLRCSPMKGHSHVYWYRQLPEEGLKFMVYLQKENIIDESGMPKERFSAEFPKEGPSILRIQQVVRGDSAAYFCASSPGLQEQYFGPGTRLTVT.

The chain employs TRBV4-2 and TRBJ2-5, with 11 bases identical to TRBD1. Germline CDR1 LGHNA, CDR2 YNFKEQ. V was clipped by 4 bases and J by 5 bases; unmatched bases: 9. The CDR3 is 16 residues long. This CDR3 is CASSPGGQGVGETQYF. As DNA, the CDR3 is TGTGCCAGCAGCCCCGGGGGACAGGGGGTAGGGGAGACCCAGTACTTC.